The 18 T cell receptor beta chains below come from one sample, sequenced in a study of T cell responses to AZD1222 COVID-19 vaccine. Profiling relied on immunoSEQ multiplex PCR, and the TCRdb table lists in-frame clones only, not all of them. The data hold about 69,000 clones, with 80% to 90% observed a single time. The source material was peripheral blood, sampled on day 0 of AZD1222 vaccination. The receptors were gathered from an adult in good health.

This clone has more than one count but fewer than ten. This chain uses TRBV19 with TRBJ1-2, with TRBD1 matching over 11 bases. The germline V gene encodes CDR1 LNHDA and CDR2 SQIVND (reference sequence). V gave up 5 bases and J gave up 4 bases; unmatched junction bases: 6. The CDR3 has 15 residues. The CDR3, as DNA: TGTGCCAGTAGTTTGGGGACAGGGGGAATCTATGGCTACACCTTC. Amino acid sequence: CASSLGTGGIYGYTF. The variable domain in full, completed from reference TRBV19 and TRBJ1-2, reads DGGITQSPKYLFRKEGQNVTLSCEQNLNHDAMYWYRQDPGQGLRLIYYSQIVNDFQKGDIAEGYSVSREKKESFPLTVTSAQKNPTAFYLCASSLGTGGIYGYTFGSGTRLTVV.

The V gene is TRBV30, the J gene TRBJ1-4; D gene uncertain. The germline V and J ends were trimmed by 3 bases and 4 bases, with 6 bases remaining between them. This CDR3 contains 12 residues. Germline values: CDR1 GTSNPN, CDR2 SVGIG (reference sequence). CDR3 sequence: CAWRSLNEKLFF. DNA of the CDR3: TGTGCCTGGAGGTCCCTTAATGAAAAACTGTTTTTT.

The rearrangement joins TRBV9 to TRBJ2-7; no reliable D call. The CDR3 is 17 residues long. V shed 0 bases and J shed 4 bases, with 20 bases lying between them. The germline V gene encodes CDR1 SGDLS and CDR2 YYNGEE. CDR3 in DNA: TGTGCCAGCAGCGTAGCACCCGACCAGCGATTCGGGTACGAGCAGTACTTC. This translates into CASSVAPDQRFGYEQYF.

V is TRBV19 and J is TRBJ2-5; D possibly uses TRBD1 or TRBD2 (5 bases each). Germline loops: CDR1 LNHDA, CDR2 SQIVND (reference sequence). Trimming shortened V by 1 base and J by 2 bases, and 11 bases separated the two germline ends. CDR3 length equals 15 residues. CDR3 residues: CASSIGEGTQETQYF. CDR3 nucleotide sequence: TGTGCCAGTAGTATAGGAGAGGGGACGCAAGAGACCCAGTACTTC.

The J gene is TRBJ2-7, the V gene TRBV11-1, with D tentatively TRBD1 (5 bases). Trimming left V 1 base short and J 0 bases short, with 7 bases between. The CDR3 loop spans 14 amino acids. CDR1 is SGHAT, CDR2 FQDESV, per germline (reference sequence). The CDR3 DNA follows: TGTGCCAGCAGCTTAGGACAGTCCTCCTACGAGCAGTACTTC. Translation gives CASSLGQSSYEQYF.

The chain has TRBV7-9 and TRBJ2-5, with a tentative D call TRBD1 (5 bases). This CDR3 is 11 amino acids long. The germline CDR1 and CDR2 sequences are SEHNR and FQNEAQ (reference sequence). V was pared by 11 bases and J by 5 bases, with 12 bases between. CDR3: CALSRVETQYF. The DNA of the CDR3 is TGTGCCTTATCCAGGGTGGAGACCCAGTACTTC.

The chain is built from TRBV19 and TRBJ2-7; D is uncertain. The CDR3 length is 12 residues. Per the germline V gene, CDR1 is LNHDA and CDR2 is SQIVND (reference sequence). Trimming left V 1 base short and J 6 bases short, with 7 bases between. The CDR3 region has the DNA TGTGCCAGTAGTATAGGGGGATCCGAGCAGTACTTC. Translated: CASSIGGSEQYF.

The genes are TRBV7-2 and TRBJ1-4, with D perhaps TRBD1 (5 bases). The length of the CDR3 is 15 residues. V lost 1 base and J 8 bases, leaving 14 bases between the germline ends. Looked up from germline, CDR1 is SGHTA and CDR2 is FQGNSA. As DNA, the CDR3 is TGTGCCAGCAGCTTAGGTCCCAGGGCTCGGGAAAAACTGTTTTTT. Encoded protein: CASSLGPRAREKLFF.

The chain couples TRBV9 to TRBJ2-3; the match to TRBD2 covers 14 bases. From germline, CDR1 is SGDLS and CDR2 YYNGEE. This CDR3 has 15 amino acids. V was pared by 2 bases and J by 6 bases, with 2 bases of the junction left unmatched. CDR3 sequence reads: CASSVGLAGVDTQYF. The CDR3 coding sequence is TGTGCCAGCAGCGTGGGACTAGCGGGGGTGGATACGCAGTATTTT.

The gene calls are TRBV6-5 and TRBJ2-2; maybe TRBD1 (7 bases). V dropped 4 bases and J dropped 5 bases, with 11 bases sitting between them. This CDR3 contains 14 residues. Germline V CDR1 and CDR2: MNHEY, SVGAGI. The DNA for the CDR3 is TGTGCCAGCAGTTTGACAGGGAGGACCGGGGAGCTGTTTTTT. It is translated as CASSLTGRTGELFF.

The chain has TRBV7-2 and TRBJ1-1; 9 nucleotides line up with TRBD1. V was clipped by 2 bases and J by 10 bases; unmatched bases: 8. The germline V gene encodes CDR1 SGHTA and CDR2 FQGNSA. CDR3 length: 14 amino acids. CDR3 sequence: CASSLRDRVEVAFF. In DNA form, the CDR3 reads TGTGCCAGCAGCTTAAGGGACAGGGTGGAGGTAGCTTTCTTT.

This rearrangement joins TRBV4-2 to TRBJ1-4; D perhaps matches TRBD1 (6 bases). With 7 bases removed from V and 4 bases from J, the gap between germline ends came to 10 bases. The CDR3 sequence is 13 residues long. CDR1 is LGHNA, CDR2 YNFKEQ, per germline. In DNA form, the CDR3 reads TGTGCCAGCACGGGGGCCGTTAATGAAAAACTGTTTTTT. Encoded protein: CASTGAVNEKLFF.

CDR3 DNA: TGTGCCAGTAGTATACGGGGCAATAAAGAGACCCAGTACTTC. Residues: CASSIRGNKETQYF. This chain uses TRBV19 with TRBJ2-5; D could derive from TRBD1 or TRBD2 (5 bases each). Per germline, CDR1 LNHDA and CDR2 SQIVND (reference sequence). The CDR3 extends over 14 amino acids. Trimming removed 2 bases at V and 3 bases at J, with 10 bases between. Using reference TRBV19 and TRBJ2-5 for the parts outside the CDR3, the full variable domain is DGGITQSPKYLFRKEGQNVTLSCEQNLNHDAMYWYRQDPGQGLRLIYYSQIVNDFQKGDIAEGYSVSREKKESFPLTVTSAQKNPTAFYLCASSIRGNKETQYFGPGTRLLVL.

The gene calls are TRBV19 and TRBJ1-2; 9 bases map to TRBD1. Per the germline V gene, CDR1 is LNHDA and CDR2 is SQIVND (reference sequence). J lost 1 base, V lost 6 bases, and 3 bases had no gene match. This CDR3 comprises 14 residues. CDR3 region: CASRGQGLNYGYTF. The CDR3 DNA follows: TGTGCCAGTAGGGGACAGGGCCTTAACTATGGCTACACCTTC.

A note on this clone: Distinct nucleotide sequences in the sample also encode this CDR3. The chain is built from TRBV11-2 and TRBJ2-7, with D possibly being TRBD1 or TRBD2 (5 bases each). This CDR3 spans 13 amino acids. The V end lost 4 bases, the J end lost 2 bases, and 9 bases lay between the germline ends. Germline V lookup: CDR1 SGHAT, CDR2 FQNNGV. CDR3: CASSSGPPYEQYF. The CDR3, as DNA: TGTGCCAGCAGCTCGGGACCCCCCTACGAGCAGTACTTC.

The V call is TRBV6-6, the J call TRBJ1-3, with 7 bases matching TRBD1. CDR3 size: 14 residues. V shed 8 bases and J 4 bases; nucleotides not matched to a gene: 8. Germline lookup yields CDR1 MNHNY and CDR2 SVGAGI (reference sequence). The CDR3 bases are TGTGCCAGCGGGACGACAGGGTTCGGAAACACCATATATTTT. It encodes CASGTTGFGNTIYF.

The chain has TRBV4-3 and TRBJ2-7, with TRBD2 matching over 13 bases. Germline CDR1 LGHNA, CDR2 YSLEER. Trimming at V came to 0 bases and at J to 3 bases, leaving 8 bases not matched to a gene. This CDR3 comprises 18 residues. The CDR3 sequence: CASSQDLGLAGTYYEQYF. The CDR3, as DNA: TGCGCCAGCAGCCAAGATTTGGGACTAGCGGGAACCTACTACGAGCAGTACTTC.

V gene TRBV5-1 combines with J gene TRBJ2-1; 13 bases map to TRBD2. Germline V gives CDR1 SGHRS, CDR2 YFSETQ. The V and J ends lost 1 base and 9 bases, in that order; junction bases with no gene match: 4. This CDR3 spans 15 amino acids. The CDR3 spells CASSLTSGRALEQFF. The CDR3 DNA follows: TGCGCCAGCAGCTTGACTAGCGGGAGGGCCCTTGAGCAGTTCTTC.